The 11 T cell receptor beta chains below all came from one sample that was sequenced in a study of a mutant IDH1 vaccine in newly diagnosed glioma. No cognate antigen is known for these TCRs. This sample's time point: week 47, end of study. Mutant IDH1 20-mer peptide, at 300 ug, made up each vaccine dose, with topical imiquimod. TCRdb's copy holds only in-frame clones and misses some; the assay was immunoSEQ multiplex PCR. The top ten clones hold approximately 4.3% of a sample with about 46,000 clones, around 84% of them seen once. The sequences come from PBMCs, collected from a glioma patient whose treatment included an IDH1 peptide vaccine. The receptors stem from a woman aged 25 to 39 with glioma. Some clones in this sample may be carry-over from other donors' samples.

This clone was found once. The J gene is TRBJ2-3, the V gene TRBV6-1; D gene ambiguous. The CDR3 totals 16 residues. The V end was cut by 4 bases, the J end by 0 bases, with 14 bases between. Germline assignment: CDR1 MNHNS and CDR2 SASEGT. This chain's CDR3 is CASSGRRSLSTDTQYF. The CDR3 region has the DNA TGTGCCAGCAGTGGGCGGCGGTCGCTTAGCACAGATACGCAGTATTTT.

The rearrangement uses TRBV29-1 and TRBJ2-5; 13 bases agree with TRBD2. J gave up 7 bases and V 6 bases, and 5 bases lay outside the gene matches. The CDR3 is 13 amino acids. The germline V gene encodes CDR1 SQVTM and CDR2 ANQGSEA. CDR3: CSVGTSGVRTQYF. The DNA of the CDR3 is TGCAGCGTAGGGACTAGCGGGGTTCGGACCCAGTACTTC.

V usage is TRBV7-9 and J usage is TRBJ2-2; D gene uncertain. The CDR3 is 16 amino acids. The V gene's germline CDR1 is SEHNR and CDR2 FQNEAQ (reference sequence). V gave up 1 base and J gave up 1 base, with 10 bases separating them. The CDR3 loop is CASSLVVSLNTGELFF. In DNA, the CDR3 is TGTGCCAGCAGCTTAGTAGTCAGCCTGAACACCGGGGAGCTGTTTTTT.

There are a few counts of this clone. The chain's CDR3 is CASSEQRGRGNTEAFF. DNA for the CDR3: TGTGCCAGCAGTGAACAGAGGGGTCGGGGTAACACTGAAGCTTTCTTT. This chain uses TRBV6-1 with TRBJ1-1; TRBD1 might be the D (5 bases). CDR1 and CDR2 (germline): MNHNS, SASEGT. The CDR3 is 16 residues long. V lost 2 bases to trimming and J lost 2 bases, with 15 bases between them.

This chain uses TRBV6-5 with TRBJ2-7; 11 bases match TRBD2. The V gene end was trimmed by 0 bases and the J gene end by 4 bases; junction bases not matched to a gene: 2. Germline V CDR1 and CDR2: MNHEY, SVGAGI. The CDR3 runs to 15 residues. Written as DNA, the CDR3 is TGTGCCAGCAGTTACTCAGTAGCGGGAGGGTACGAGCAGTACTTC. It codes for CASSYSVAGGYEQYF.

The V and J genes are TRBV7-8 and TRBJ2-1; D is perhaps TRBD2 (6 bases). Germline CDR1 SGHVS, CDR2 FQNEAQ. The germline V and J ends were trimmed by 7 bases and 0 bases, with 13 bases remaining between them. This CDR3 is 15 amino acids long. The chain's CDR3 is CASNRDGSSYNEQFF. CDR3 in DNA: TGTGCCAGCAACCGGGACGGGAGCTCCTACAATGAGCAGTTCTTC.

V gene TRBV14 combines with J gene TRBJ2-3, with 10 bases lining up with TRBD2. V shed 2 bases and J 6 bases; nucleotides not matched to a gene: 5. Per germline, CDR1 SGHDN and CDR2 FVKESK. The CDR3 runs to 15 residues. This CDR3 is CASSQLAGVSDTQYF. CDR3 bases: TGTGCCAGCAGCCAACTAGCGGGAGTATCCGATACGCAGTATTTT.

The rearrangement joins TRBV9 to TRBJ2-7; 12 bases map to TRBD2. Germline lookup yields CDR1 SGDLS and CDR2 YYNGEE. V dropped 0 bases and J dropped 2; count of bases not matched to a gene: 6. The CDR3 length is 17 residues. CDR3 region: CASSVGPGLAGTYEQYF. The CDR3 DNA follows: TGTGCCAGCAGCGTAGGGCCCGGACTAGCGGGAACCTACGAGCAGTACTTC.

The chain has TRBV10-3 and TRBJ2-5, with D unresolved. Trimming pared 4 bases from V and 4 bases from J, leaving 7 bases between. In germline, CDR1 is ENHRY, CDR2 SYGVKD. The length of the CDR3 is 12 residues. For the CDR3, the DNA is TGTGCCATCAGTGGGGTCGGAGAGACCCAGTACTTC. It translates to CAISGVGETQYF.

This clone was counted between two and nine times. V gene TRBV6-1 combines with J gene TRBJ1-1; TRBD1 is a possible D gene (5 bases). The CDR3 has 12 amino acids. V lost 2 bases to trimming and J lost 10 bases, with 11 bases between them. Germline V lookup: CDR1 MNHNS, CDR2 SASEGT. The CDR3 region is CASSENRLRAFF. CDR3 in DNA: TGTGCCAGCAGTGAAAACAGGTTACGAGCTTTCTTT.

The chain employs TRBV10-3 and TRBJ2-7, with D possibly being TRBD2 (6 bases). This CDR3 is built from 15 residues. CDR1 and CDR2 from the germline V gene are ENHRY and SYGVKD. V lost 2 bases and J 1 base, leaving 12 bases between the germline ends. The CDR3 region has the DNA TGTGCCATCAGTGAGGCGGCGGGAAGGTCCTACGAGCAGTACTTC. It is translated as CAISEAAGRSYEQYF.